The source of this T cell receptor beta chain is a study of neoadjuvant anti-PD-1 for oral cavity cancer. The wider study: Patients without progression got a fourth dose around day 43.

Study findings and constraints: With three patients per group, TCR findings need larger cohorts. Treg/Th17 ratio rose with pretreatment blood and fell with post-treatment tumor TCRbeta clonality.

This clone was counted only a few times. Its antigen is still unknown. Noted time point: after neoadjuvant nivolumab, at surgical resection. The patients had HPV-negative, locally advanced oral cavity squamous cell carcinoma. Only in-frame clones appear in the TCRdb table, and some are missing; sequencing was by immunoSEQ multiplex PCR. Of roughly 23,000 clones detected, more than 40% appear once; the ten largest clones hold around 40%. The CDR3 contains 14 residues. V shed 2 bases and J shed 4 bases, with 11 bases lying between them. Germline CDR1 and CDR2: SGHVS and FQNEAQ. This receptor was taken from a person aged 35 to 85 with oral cavity squamous cell carcinoma. V gene TRBV7-8 combines with J gene TRBJ1-1; possible D gene TRBD1, 6 bases. This material consisted of tumor tissue, taken after nivolumab (anti-PD-1) treatment. DNA for the CDR3: TGTGCCAGCAGCTTATTCGAGGACAGCACTGAAGCTTTCTTT. Its protein product is CASSLFEDSTEAFF.